One sample yielded the 30 T cell receptor beta chains listed below, sequenced in a study of blood T cell repertoires in COVID-19. Clones were sequenced by immunoSEQ multiplex PCR, and TCRdb holds only the in-frame ones, with some missing. The sample carries 150,000 or so clones, more than 75% recorded once. Sequencing was carried out using peripheral blood. The receptors here all came from a man in his sixties with COVID-19, enrolled during active disease.

The chain links TRBV5-6 to TRBJ2-2; 10 nucleotides line up with TRBD2. Germline lookup yields CDR1 SGHDT and CDR2 YYEEEE. V shed 4 bases, J shed 4 bases, and the junction held 7 bases outside the gene matches. The CDR3 contains 16 residues. CDR3: CASSPMTSGFTGELFF. The CDR3 region has the DNA TGTGCCAGCAGCCCGATGACTAGCGGGTTCACCGGGGAGCTGTTTTTT. Variable domain in full (rest from reference TRBV5-6 and TRBJ2-2): DAGVTQSPTHLIKTRGQQVTLRCSPKSGHDTVSWYQQALGQGPQFIFQYYEEEERQRGNFPDRFSGHQFPNYSSELNVNALLLGDSALYLCASSPMTSGFTGELFFGEGSRLTVL.

V is TRBV6-2 or TRBV6-3 and J is TRBJ2-1; TRBD1 matches 7 bases. Looked up from germline, CDR1 is MNHEY and CDR2 is SVGEGT. The CDR3 contains 16 residues. V was clipped by 5 bases and J by 2 bases; unmatched bases: 9. DNA of the CDR3: TGTGCCAGCAGTGTCAACAGGGGTTTTGCCTACAATGAGCAGTTCTTC. Encoded protein: CASSVNRGFAYNEQFF.

DNA for the CDR3: TGTGCCAGCAGCTTAGTAGCAGGGGCCACTGAAGCTTTCTTT. This encodes CASSLVAGATEAFF. The chain has TRBV7-9 and TRBJ1-1; weak D call: TRBD1 (6 bases). Germline loops: CDR1 SEHNR, CDR2 FQNEAQ (reference sequence). Trimming stripped 1 base from V and 4 bases from J, with 10 bases between. CDR3 length equals 14 residues.

There are a few counts of this clone. This rearrangement joins TRBV24-1 to TRBJ1-5; 8 nucleotides agree with TRBD1. CDR1 KGHDR and CDR2 SFDVKD come from the germline V gene. The CDR3 runs 12 residues. V lost 3 bases to trimming and J lost 15 bases; unmatched junction nucleotides: 6. CDR3: CATSDPRTGWHF. The CDR3 DNA reads as TGTGCCACCAGTGATCCCCGGACAGGGTGGCATTTT.

The chain uses TRBV7-2 and TRBJ1-3; 7 bases match TRBD1. Trimming cost V 0 bases and J 0 bases; bases outside gene matches: 2. The germline gives CDR1 SGHTA, CDR2 FQGNSA. This CDR3 region has 16 residues. CDR3 amino acids: CASSLAGQSSGNTIYF. CDR3 in DNA: TGTGCCAGCAGCTTAGCGGGACAGAGCTCTGGAAACACCATATATTTT.

The genes are TRBV6-1 and TRBJ2-1; 9 bases map to TRBD2. Germline V lookup: CDR1 MNHNS, CDR2 SASEGT. The V and J ends lost 2 bases and 7 bases, in that order; junction bases with no gene match: 6. The length of the CDR3 is 15 residues. The CDR3 loop is CASSEKTSGGNEQFF. The CDR3 nucleotides are TGTGCCAGCAGTGAAAAGACTAGCGGCGGGAATGAGCAGTTCTTC.

The chain uses TRBV9 and TRBJ1-2; D is ambiguous. Germline lookup yields CDR1 SGDLS and CDR2 YYNGEE. This CDR3 has 13 residues. Between the trimmed V and J ends, which lost 1 base and 6 bases, there was a span of 10 bases. The CDR3, as DNA: TGTGCCAGCAGCGTAAGAGGGTTCGATGGCTACACCTTC. It specifies CASSVRGFDGYTF.

This chain uses TRBV7-3 with TRBJ2-1; TRBD2 aligns across 7 bases. Germline V gene lookup returns CDR1 SGHTA and CDR2 FQGTGA. Trimming removed 5 bases from V and 0 bases from J; junction bases left unmatched: 13. The CDR3 is made up of 18 amino acids. The CDR3 region is CASSLLRGGSLSYNEQFF. DNA of the CDR3: TGTGCCAGCAGCCTCTTGCGAGGCGGGAGTCTCTCCTACAATGAGCAGTTCTTC. Drawing the rest from reference TRBV7-3 and TRBJ2-1, the complete variable domain is GAGVSQTPSNKVTEKGKYVELRCDPISGHTALYWYRQSLGQGPEFLIYFQGTGAADDSGLPNDRFFAVRPEGSVSTLKIQRTERGDSAVYLCASSLLRGGSLSYNEQFFGPGTRLTVL.

The chain recombines TRBV5-4 with TRBJ2-3; 10 bases line up with TRBD1. Germline CDR1 is SGHNT and CDR2 is YYREEE (reference sequence). Trimming at V came to 3 bases and at J to 7 bases, leaving 14 bases not matched to a gene. This CDR3 is built from 17 residues. This CDR3 is CASSSKKRQGAMNTQYF. Written as DNA, the CDR3 is TGTGCCAGCAGCTCAAAGAAAAGACAGGGGGCAATGAATACGCAGTATTTT. Variable domain in full (rest from reference TRBV5-4 and TRBJ2-3): ETGVTQSPTHLIKTRGQQVTLRCSSQSGHNTVSWYQQALGQGPQFIFQYYREEENGRGNFPPRFSGLQFPNYSSELNVNALELDDSALYLCASSSKKRQGAMNTQYFGPGTRLTVL.

The J gene is TRBJ2-3, the V gene TRBV10-1; tentatively, D is TRBD2 (5 bases). V was trimmed by 11 bases and J by 6 bases, leaving 9 bases between them. This CDR3 comprises 10 residues. CDR1 WNHNN and CDR2 SYGVQD come from the germline V gene (reference sequence). The DNA for the CDR3 is TGCGCCCCCCCGGGGGATACGCAGTATTTT. Its translation: CAPPGDTQYF.

The chain joins TRBV13 to TRBJ2-5; D possibly corresponds to TRBD1 (7 bases). Germline V gene lookup returns CDR1 PRHDT and CDR2 FYEKMQ (reference sequence). The CDR3 has 16 amino acids. Trimming stripped 5 bases from V and 2 bases from J, with 18 bases between. CDR3 region: CASSNRDSGLQETQYF. The CDR3 coding sequence is TGTGCCAGCAGCAACAGGGACAGCGGGTTACAAGAGACCCAGTACTTC.

This clone appeared once. The rearrangement uses TRBV5-3 and TRBJ1-2, with unresolved D. TRBV5-3 qualifies as an ORF whose function is uncertain. The CDR3 sequence is 15 residues long. V was shortened by 1 base and J by 5 bases, with 15 bases between the two germline ends. The CDR3 protein is CARSLQCGGLYGYTF. DNA of the CDR3: TGTGCCAGAAGCTTGCAGTGTGGAGGACTGTATGGCTACACCTTC.

The chain combines TRBV7-2 with TRBJ2-7; D gene uncertain. The CDR3 has 14 residues. V was pared by 5 bases and J by 0 bases, with 11 bases between. The V gene's germline CDR1 is SGHTA and CDR2 FQGNSA. CDR3 in amino acids: CASSPRAASYEQYF. The DNA of the CDR3 is TGTGCCAGCAGCCCACGCGCTGCCTCCTACGAGCAGTACTTC.

The chain recombines TRBV5-1 with TRBJ2-3; 8 positions agree with TRBD1. There are 14 residues in the CDR3. Germline loops: CDR1 SGHRS, CDR2 YFSETQ. Trimming removed 4 bases from V and 5 bases from J; junction bases left unmatched: 6. DNA of the CDR3: TGCGCCAGCAGCGGGGGGACAGGAATAGATACGCAGTATTTT. Translating gives CASSGGTGIDTQYF.

This clone was seen once. The chain combines TRBV27 with TRBJ2-2; TRBD2 matches 9 bases. The V segment lost 11 bases and the J segment 1 base; nucleotides outside the gene matches: 5. The length of the CDR3 is 14 residues. Germline CDR1 reads MNHEY; CDR2 reads SMNVEV (reference sequence). In nucleotides, the CDR3 is TGTGCCGCGGGGGGGACCCAGAACACCGGGGAGCTGTTTTTT. It codes for CAAGGTQNTGELFF.

This clone was counted a few times. This rearrangement joins TRBV6-6 to TRBJ1-3, with a possible D match to TRBD1 (6 bases). Per the germline V gene, CDR1 is MNHNY and CDR2 is SVGAGI (reference sequence). The V and J ends lost 3 bases and 4 bases respectively, with 10 bases between them. CDR3 length equals 14 residues. In nucleotides, the CDR3 is TGTGCCAGCAGTTATCCTGGACAGGGAAACACCATATATTTT. Translated: CASSYPGQGNTIYF.

This chain connects TRBV2 to TRBJ2-3; D may be TRBD1 (7 bases). The germline V gene encodes CDR1 SNHLY and CDR2 FYNNEI. The CDR3 loop spans 15 amino acids. Trimming took off 6 bases at V and 0 bases at J, with 13 bases between the two ends. CDR3: CASRLQGTSTDTQYF. The CDR3 nucleotides read TGTGCCAGCAGATTACAGGGGACTAGCACAGATACGCAGTATTTT.

J is TRBJ1-1 and V is TRBV18, with 8 bases lining up with TRBD1. V was pared by 2 bases and J by 4 bases, with 6 bases of the junction left unmatched. Germline CDR1 KGHSH, CDR2 LQKENI. There are 15 residues in the CDR3. The CDR3, as DNA: TGTGCCAGCTCACCAATTCAGGGGGCGGGCACTGAAGCTTTCTTT. This translates into CASSPIQGAGTEAFF.

The rearrangement joins TRBV7-9 to TRBJ2-3, with D unclear. This CDR3 contains 16 residues. With 0 bases removed from V and 0 bases from J, the gap between germline ends came to 10 bases. Germline CDR1 is SEHNR and CDR2 is FQNEAQ (reference sequence). In nucleotides, the CDR3 is TGTGCCAGCAGCTTAGCGCTAACCACTAGCACAGATACGCAGTATTTT. Its protein is CASSLALTTSTDTQYF. The whole variable domain, remainder taken from reference TRBV7-9 and TRBJ2-3, is DTGVSQNPRHKITKRGQNVTFRCDPISEHNRLYWYRQTLGQGPEFLTYFQNEAQLEKSRLLSDRFSAERPKGSFSTLEIQRTEQGDSAMYLCASSLALTTSTDTQYFGPGTRLTVL.

As for this clone: This sample includes further DNA sequences coding for the same CDR3. The genes are TRBV12-3 or TRBV12-4 and TRBJ1-2, with a tentative D call TRBD1 (5 bases). The CDR3 length is 12 residues. Trimming removed 6 bases from V and 4 bases from J, with 9 bases in between. The CDR3 bases are TGTGCCAGCAGCCAGGGTGCCTATGGCTACACCTTC. It encodes CASSQGAYGYTF.

This clone was recorded once. The J gene is TRBJ1-2, the V gene TRBV27, with D possibly being TRBD1 (6 bases). V lost 3 bases and J 2 bases, leaving 7 bases between the germline ends. The CDR3 consists of 13 residues. Germline V CDR1 and CDR2: MNHEY, SMNVEV (reference sequence). The DNA for the CDR3 is TGTGCCAGCAGTTTTACAGGGAACTATGGCTACACCTTC. It encodes CASSFTGNYGYTF.

This clone was detected only a few times. The chain combines TRBV14 with TRBJ2-7; D is possibly TRBD1 (6 bases). CDR3 size: 14 residues. With 5 bases removed from V and 0 bases from J, the gap between germline ends came to 11 bases. Germline-derived CDR1 and CDR2 are SGHDN and FVKESK. The CDR3 sequence: CASSWTVLSYEQYF. The CDR3 nucleotides read TGTGCCAGCAGCTGGACAGTCCTCTCCTACGAGCAGTACTTC. The full variable domain, rest sourced from reference TRBV14 and TRBJ2-7, is EAGVTQFPSHSVIEKGQTVTLRCDPISGHDNLYWYRRVMGKEIKFLLHFVKESKQDESGMPNNRFLAERTGGTYSTLKVQPAELEDSGVYFCASSWTVLSYEQYFGPGTRLTVT.

V is TRBV10-3 and J is TRBJ1-2; 7 nucleotides line up with TRBD1. Per the germline V gene, CDR1 is ENHRY and CDR2 is SYGVKD. V dropped 6 bases and J dropped 4; count of bases not matched to a gene: 11. The CDR3 runs to 15 residues. This CDR3 is CAIRGGDSGSYGYTF. The DNA for the CDR3 is TGTGCCATCAGAGGAGGGGACAGCGGGAGCTATGGCTACACCTTC.

V gene TRBV7-9 combines with J gene TRBJ2-6, with D tentatively TRBD1 (5 bases). Trimming removed 5 bases at V and 0 bases at J, with 11 bases between. The CDR3 has 16 residues. CDR1 is SEHNR, CDR2 FQNEAQ, per germline (reference sequence). The CDR3 here is CASSRRQFSGANVLTF. The CDR3 bases are TGTGCCAGCAGCCGGAGACAGTTCTCTGGGGCCAACGTCCTGACTTTC.

This clone turned up a few times. This chain uses TRBV7-2 with TRBJ2-1; 7 bases match TRBD1. The J segment lost 3 bases and the V segment lost 6 bases, leaving 5 bases of the junction unmatched. The CDR3 runs 14 residues. CDR1 and CDR2 from the germline V gene are SGHTA and FQGNSA. CDR3 bases: TGTGCCAGCAGTTATGACAGGGTCTACAATGAGCAGTTCTTC. It encodes CASSYDRVYNEQFF.

The gene calls are TRBV2 and TRBJ1-2; 10 bases map to TRBD1. With V trimmed by 9 bases and J by 4 bases, 14 bases remained unmatched. Germline CDR1 is SNHLY and CDR2 is FYNNEI. The CDR3 consists of 16 residues. DNA of the CDR3: TGTGCCAGGGAAAGGGACAGGGGTGTGAAGGGCTATGGCTACACCTTC. This sequence encodes CARERDRGVKGYGYTF.

This rearrangement joins TRBV14 to TRBJ2-1; the match to TRBD1 covers 8 bases. Per germline, CDR1 SGHDN and CDR2 FVKESK. The CDR3 is made up of 15 amino acids. V lost 2 bases, J lost 2 bases, and 2 bases stayed unmatched. Written as DNA, the CDR3 is TGTGCCAGCAGCCAACGACAGGGGCCCTACAATGAGCAGTTCTTC. This encodes CASSQRQGPYNEQFF.

The chain has TRBV24-1 and TRBJ2-1; 13 bases are a match to TRBD2. This CDR3 is built from 22 residues. Trimming took 1 base from V and 0 from J; bases not matched to a gene: 14. CDR1 and CDR2 (germline): KGHDR, SFDVKD. The CDR3 sequence: CATSDFGTGTGLAGHSYNEQFF. The CDR3 nucleotides read TGTGCCACCAGTGATTTCGGGACAGGGACGGGACTAGCGGGACACTCCTACAATGAGCAGTTCTTC.

This clone showed up just a few times. This chain connects TRBV2 to TRBJ2-7; 14 bases fit TRBD2. The V gene's germline CDR1 is SNHLY and CDR2 FYNNEI. This CDR3 is 14 amino acids long. After removal of 6 bases from V and 5 bases from J, the junction contained 3 bases not matched to a gene. This CDR3 is CASRLTSGGDEQYF. The CDR3 DNA reads TGTGCCAGCAGATTGACTAGCGGGGGGGACGAGCAGTACTTC.

The V and J genes are TRBV7-2 and TRBJ2-7, with a weak D call TRBD2 (5 bases). The CDR3 runs 14 residues. V lost 5 bases to trimming and J lost 2 bases, with 13 bases between them. Germline CDR1 is SGHTA and CDR2 is FQGNSA. CDR3: CASSRAGLTYEQYF. For the CDR3, the DNA is TGTGCCAGCAGCCGGGCTGGACTCACCTACGAGCAGTACTTC.